This TCR beta chain was identified during a study of long-term antiretroviral therapy in people with HIV. Investigators performed immunoSEQ version v3.0 at survey level. TCRdb keeps only in-frame clones here, not all; method: immunoSEQ multiplex PCR. The sample has about 25,000 clones; 79% are singletons. Roughly 0.95-10 million cryopreserved PBMC were held in samples before DNA extraction. V dropped 6 bases and J dropped 4 bases, with 15 bases sitting between them. CDR1 is SGHTA, CDR2 FQGTGA, per germline. This CDR3 region has 15 residues. The chain couples TRBV7-3 to TRBJ2-2, with D possibly being TRBD1 (6 bases). The clonotype originates from a man aged 25-45 years with HIV. This specimen consisted of unsorted PBMCs, obtained 2.1 years after starting antiretroviral therapy. CDR3 region: CASRLIGQPTGELFF. The CDR3 nucleotides are TGTGCCAGCAGGTTGATAGGACAGCCCACCGGGGAGCTGTTTTTT.